The 21 T cell receptor beta chains presented below share a single source sample, sequenced in a study of chemoradiotherapy in HPV16-positive cancers. Repertoires were generated with immunoSEQ multiplex PCR, while TCRdb's copy carries only in-frame clones and drops some. The sample has under 35,000 clones, approximately 93% seen once; the top ten hold about 20%. Specimen: blood, collected from a patient who underwent chemoradiotherapy. The receptors here all came from a human donor with HPV-associated anogenital cancer.

The sample holds a few counts of this clone. The J gene is TRBJ1-2, the V gene TRBV5-4, with 8 bases lining up with TRBD1. V shed 2 bases and J 8 bases; nucleotides not matched to a gene: 8. This CDR3 region has 14 residues. Germline CDR1 is SGHNT and CDR2 is YYREEE (reference sequence). The DNA of the CDR3 is TGTGCCAGCAGCTTACCGCGGACAGGGAAGGGCTACACCTTC. The encoded protein is CASSLPRTGKGYTF.

The chain carries TRBV11-2 and TRBJ2-7, with unresolved D. CDR1 is SGHAT and CDR2 is FQNNGV in the germline V gene. The CDR3 is 13 amino acids. V was cut by 2 bases and J by 3 bases, with 8 bases left in between. CDR3 in DNA: TGTGCCAGCAGCTTATCCCCTTACTACGAGCAGTACTTC. As protein: CASSLSPYYEQYF.

CDR3 coding DNA: TGTGCCAGCAGTGAAGTGGGGGTCTATGGCTACACCTTC. Translating it yields CASSEVGVYGYTF. The chain links TRBV6-1 to TRBJ1-2; D is possibly TRBD1 (5 bases). The germline V gene has CDR1 MNHNS and CDR2 SASEGT. Deletions cut 1 base from V and 4 bases from J, with 7 bases between. The CDR3 has 13 amino acids.

This chain uses TRBV18 with TRBJ1-5; D remains unclear. Germline V CDR1 and CDR2: KGHSH, LQKENI. The V end was cut by 3 bases, the J end by 5 bases, with 11 bases between. This CDR3 is 14 amino acids long. The CDR3 DNA is TGTGCCAGCTCACCTGCGGTGGGAGATCAGCCCCAGCATTTT. Translated, it gives CASSPAVGDQPQHF.

For the CDR3, the DNA is TGTGCCAGCTCACCACCTACGGTTGAGACCCAGTACTTC. Protein sequence: CASSPPTVETQYF. V gene TRBV18 combines with J gene TRBJ2-5; D ambiguous. CDR3 length: 13 amino acids. V was clipped by 0 bases and J by 5 bases, with 7 bases between them. CDR1 KGHSH and CDR2 LQKENI come from the germline V gene.

The CDR3 DNA reads TGTGCCAGCACCGAAGCGGGGGCTGACATTCAGTACTTC. Translated: CASTEAGADIQYF. V is TRBV5-4 and J is TRBJ2-4, with TRBD2 identical over 8 bases. The J segment lost 8 bases and the V segment lost 6 bases, leaving 7 bases of the junction unmatched. The CDR3 sequence is 13 residues long. Germline values: CDR1 SGHNT, CDR2 YYREEE (reference sequence).

Written as DNA, the CDR3 is TGCGCCAGCAGCTTCCCGGGAGGGAGCTCCTACGAGCAGTACTTC. This encodes CASSFPGGSSYEQYF. The chain has TRBV5-1 and TRBJ2-7, with 8 bases that match TRBD2. CDR3 size: 15 residues. CDR1 is SGHRS and CDR2 is YFSETQ in the germline V gene. Losses at the gene ends were 2 bases for V and 0 bases for J; bases not matched to a gene: 4.

V usage is TRBV6-4 and J usage is TRBJ1-1; 8 bases are shared with TRBD1. This CDR3 comprises 13 residues. V dropped 6 bases and J dropped 2; count of bases not matched to a gene: 2. Germline CDR1 reads MRHNA; CDR2 reads SNTAGT. The CDR3 nucleotides read TGTGCCAGCAGGGACAGGGAAAACACTGAAGCTTTCTTT. Residues: CASRDRENTEAFF.

A few counts support this clone. DNA for the CDR3: TGTGCCAGCTTAGGGACGGGTGGCCAGCCCCAGCATTTT. This sequence encodes CASLGTGGQPQHF. J is TRBJ1-5 and V is TRBV7-9; TRBD1 is a possible D gene (5 bases). The V gene lost 8 bases and the J gene lost 7 bases, with 15 bases spanning the gap. In germline, CDR1 is SEHNR, CDR2 FQNEAQ (reference sequence). The CDR3 has 13 amino acids. The whole variable domain, remainder taken from reference TRBV7-9 and TRBJ1-5, is DTGVSQNPRHKITKRGQNVTFRCDPISEHNRLYWYRQTLGQGPEFLTYFQNEAQLEKSRLLSDRFSAERPKGSFSTLEIQRTEQGDSAMYLCASLGTGGQPQHFGDGTRLSIL.

V gene TRBV18 combines with J gene TRBJ2-7; tentatively, D is TRBD1 (6 bases). V was clipped by 3 bases and J by 2 bases, with 11 bases between them. The CDR3 runs to 14 residues. Per the germline V gene, CDR1 is KGHSH and CDR2 is LQKENI. The CDR3 sequence is CASSPGASPYEQYF. In DNA, the CDR3 is TGTGCCAGCTCACCGGGGGCCAGCCCCTACGAGCAGTACTTC.

This clone appeared a single time. V usage is TRBV18 and J usage is TRBJ2-5; D unclear. Germline V gene lookup returns CDR1 KGHSH and CDR2 LQKENI. This CDR3 is 11 amino acids long. Trimming removed 3 bases from V and 4 bases from J, with 3 bases in between. The CDR3: CASSPRETQYF. The CDR3 DNA reads as TGTGCCAGCTCACCTCGAGAGACCCAGTACTTC.

The chain links TRBV13 to TRBJ2-1, with 9 bases matching TRBD1. The CDR3 runs 14 residues. V shed 5 bases, J shed 9 bases, and the junction held 8 bases outside the gene matches. Germline V CDR1 and CDR2: PRHDT, FYEKMQ (reference sequence). CDR3 in amino acids: CASSPWDRAIEQFF. The DNA of the CDR3 is TGTGCCAGCAGCCCCTGGGACAGGGCAATTGAGCAGTTCTTC.

J is TRBJ1-1 and V is TRBV11-2; D not certain. Germline CDR1 reads SGHAT; CDR2 reads FQNNGV. CDR3 length: 14 residues. Trimming cost V 1 base and J 5 bases, with 11 bases left between them. The CDR3 DNA follows: TGTGCCAGCAGCTTAGCCCCCGGGGTTACTGAAGCTTTCTTT. Translation: CASSLAPGVTEAFF.

V gene TRBV28 combines with J gene TRBJ2-3, with TRBD2 as a possible D gene (6 bases). The CDR3 extends over 14 amino acids. V gave up 3 bases and J gave up 2 bases, with 9 bases separating them. Germline assignment: CDR1 MDHEN and CDR2 SYDVKM. CDR3 loop: CASSLRGNTDTQYF. In nucleotides, the CDR3 is TGTGCCAGCAGTTTGCGGGGCAACACAGATACGCAGTATTTT.

The chain combines TRBV29-1 with TRBJ1-2; 7 positions match TRBD1. Germline-derived CDR1 and CDR2 are SQVTM and ANQGSEA. Unmatched junction bases numbered 17, after V lost 6 bases and J lost 4 bases. The CDR3 contains 16 residues. The CDR3 is CSVPGQGGRLGYGYTF. Here the CDR3 DNA reads TGCAGCGTCCCCGGTCAAGGGGGCCGGCTCGGCTATGGCTACACCTTC.

V gene TRBV7-9 combines with J gene TRBJ2-2; 7 nucleotides agree with TRBD1. The CDR3 loop spans 15 amino acids. From germline, CDR1 is SEHNR and CDR2 FQNEAQ (reference sequence). V lost 6 bases, J lost 0 bases, and 4 bases stayed unmatched. The CDR3 loop reads CASRPGTANTGELFF. The CDR3 region has the DNA TGTGCCAGCAGACCCGGGACAGCGAACACCGGGGAGCTGTTTTTT.

The CDR3 region is CASSPGQYTGELFF. CDR3 DNA sequence: TGCGCCAGCAGCCCTGGACAGTACACCGGGGAGCTGTTTTTT. This rearrangement joins TRBV4-1 to TRBJ2-2; D is possibly TRBD1 (6 bases). CDR3 size: 14 residues. Looked up from germline, CDR1 is MGHRA and CDR2 is YSYEKL. The V gene lost 4 bases and the J gene lost 3 bases, with 9 bases spanning the gap.

The chain is built from TRBV7-2 and TRBJ2-2; 9 bases line up with TRBD2. J lost 6 bases, V lost 6 bases, and 2 bases had no gene match. From germline, CDR1 is SGHTA and CDR2 FQGNSA. The CDR3 is 13 residues long. The CDR3 region is CASSRTSAGELFF. The CDR3 nucleotides are TGTGCCAGCAGTCGGACTAGCGCCGGGGAGCTGTTTTTT.

V usage is TRBV19 and J usage is TRBJ2-1; TRBD1 matches at 8 bases. The CDR3 contains 13 residues. From germline, CDR1 is LNHDA and CDR2 SQIVND (reference sequence). Unmatched junction bases numbered 7, after V lost 5 bases and J lost 10 bases. CDR3 sequence: CASSSTGAGEQFF. The CDR3 nucleotides are TGTGCCAGTAGTTCGACAGGGGCGGGGGAGCAGTTCTTC.

V gene TRBV7-2 combines with J gene TRBJ1-4; D remains unclear. The CDR3 loop spans 15 amino acids. Looked up from germline, CDR1 is SGHTA and CDR2 is FQGNSA. V was pared by 5 bases and J by 4 bases, with 14 bases between. The chain's CDR3 is CASSQNGDFNEKLFF. In DNA form, the CDR3 reads TGTGCCAGCAGCCAGAACGGGGATTTTAATGAAAAACTGTTTTTT. The full variable domain, with the rest looked up from reference TRBV7-2 and TRBJ1-4, is GAGVSQSPSNKVTEKGKDVELRCDPISGHTALYWYRQSLGQGLEFLIYFQGNSAPDKSGLPSDRFSAERTGGSVSTLTIQRTQQEDSAVYLCASSQNGDFNEKLFFGSGTQLSVL.

The chain uses TRBV19 and TRBJ1-5; 8 bases align to TRBD1. CDR1 is LNHDA, CDR2 SQIVND, per germline (reference sequence). The CDR3 sequence is 15 residues long. The V segment lost 3 bases and the J segment 6 bases; nucleotides outside the gene matches: 7. CDR3 sequence: CASSIGRGLSQPQHF. The CDR3 coding sequence is TGTGCCAGTAGTATTGGCAGGGGGCTCAGTCAGCCCCAGCATTTT.